These 25 T cell receptor beta chains came from one sample sequenced in a study of shared clonotypes between healthy human individuals. The assay was immunoSEQ multiplex PCR, and TCRdb's table has in-frame clones only and misses some. The table lists over 850,000 clones, about 84% of them singletons. The sequencing input was memory CD4+ T cells from PBMCs. Noted subset: CD45RA-negative fraction. These receptors all stem from a man aged 18 to 35 in good health. Some clones in this sample may be carry-over from other donors' samples.

The chain joins TRBV4-3 to TRBJ2-6; D is unclear. The germline V gene has CDR1 LGHNA and CDR2 YSLEER. V was shortened by 3 bases and J by 0 bases, with 3 bases between the two germline ends. The CDR3 is 14 amino acids. CDR3 loop: CASSHGSGANVLTF. The DNA for the CDR3 is TGCGCCAGCAGCCATGGCTCTGGGGCCAACGTCCTGACTTTC.

The chain combines TRBV7-3 with TRBJ2-1; 9 bases line up with TRBD2. The J segment lost 9 bases and the V segment lost 3 bases, leaving 18 bases of the junction unmatched. The CDR3 extends over 18 amino acids. CDR1 is SGHTA and CDR2 is FQGTGA in the germline V gene. The CDR3 sequence is CASSLQGRSAGGRGEQFF. The CDR3 DNA reads TGTGCCAGCAGCTTGCAGGGTAGGTCAGCGGGAGGCAGGGGTGAGCAGTTCTTC.

Turning to this clone: One end of the junction fails to match germline, which may point to a read error. The genes are TRBV6-6 and TRBJ2-1; D not resolved. The germline V gene encodes CDR1 MNHNY and CDR2 SVGAGI (reference sequence). The CDR3 runs to 16 residues. The CDR3 region has the DNA TGTGCCAGCAGTGACTCAGACCCGAGCTCCTACAATGAGCAGTTCTTC. It is translated as CASSDSDPSSYNEQFF.

This clone showed up just once. The chain joins TRBV4-1 to TRBJ2-7, with D possibly matching TRBD1 (5 bases). V was trimmed by 4 bases and J by 2 bases, leaving 15 bases between them. The CDR3 has 15 residues. Germline V CDR1 and CDR2: MGHRA, YSYEKL. The DNA for the CDR3 is TGCGCCAGCAGCCCCTCGACAGCCGCACCCTACGAGCAGTACTTC. Its protein is CASSPSTAAPYEQYF.

The rearrangement uses TRBV6-1 and TRBJ1-1; D may be TRBD1 (5 bases). V was pared by 4 bases and J by 1 base, with 13 bases between. The CDR3 covers 15 residues. Germline CDR1 is MNHNS and CDR2 is SASEGT. The CDR3 sequence: CASSGGYSGNTEAFF. CDR3 nucleotides: TGTGCCAGCAGTGGGGGCTACAGTGGGAACACTGAAGCTTTCTTT.

The chain carries TRBV7-3 and TRBJ2-1; the D gene is possibly TRBD1 (5 bases). V was clipped by 5 bases and J by 5 bases, with 16 bases between them. Germline V CDR1 and CDR2: SGHTA, FQGTGA. The CDR3 is made up of 15 amino acids. CDR3 DNA sequence: TGTGCCAGCAGCCCCAGGGTTAGCCCCGACAATGAGCAGTTCTTC. Amino acid sequence: CASSPRVSPDNEQFF.

J is TRBJ1-5 and V is TRBV28; D gene unclear. Germline CDR1 reads MDHEN; CDR2 reads SYDVKM. The CDR3 is 14 amino acids. Between the trimmed V and J ends, which lost 2 bases and 6 bases, there was a span of 11 bases. This CDR3 reads CASSLLLFGQPQHF. In DNA form, the CDR3 reads TGTGCCAGCAGTTTACTCCTATTTGGTCAGCCCCAGCATTTT.

This clone has a single count. The chain is built from TRBV7-9 and TRBJ2-3; D is ambiguous. This CDR3 has 19 residues. Germline V gives CDR1 SEHNR, CDR2 FQNEAQ (reference sequence). Trimming took off 4 bases at V and 4 bases at J, with 27 bases between the two ends. CDR3 nucleotides: TGTGCCAGCAGCTCCCACAGTTTTCGAGGCCCAAAGGTGGCAGATACGCAGTATTTT. This translates into CASSSHSFRGPKVADTQYF.

This clone was found once. The chain is built from TRBV12-5 and TRBJ2-1, with 10 bases lining up with TRBD2. V was pared by 6 bases and J by 7 bases, with 15 bases of the junction left unmatched. Germline lookup yields CDR1 LGHNT and CDR2 FRNRAP. The CDR3 covers 17 residues. This CDR3 is CASGPLSGRTMPNEQFF. CDR3 bases: TGTGCTAGTGGACCACTTAGCGGGAGGACAATGCCGAATGAGCAGTTCTTC.

Here the CDR3 DNA reads TGTGCCGTAAGTACGGCCGGGGCAAAACTGAACACTGAAGCTTTCTTT. Protein product: CAVSTAGAKLNTEAFF. J is TRBJ1-1 and V is TRBV28, with D perhaps matching TRBD1 (5 bases). Germline values: CDR1 MDHEN, CDR2 SYDVKM. This CDR3 has 16 amino acids. Trimming shortened V by 11 bases and J by 0 bases, and 22 bases separated the two germline ends. The whole variable domain, filled in from reference TRBV28 and TRBJ1-1, reads DVKVTQSSRYLVKRTGEKVFLECVQDMDHENMFWYRQDPGLGLRLIYFSYDVKMKEKGDIPEGYSVSREKKERFSLILESASTNQTSMYLCAVSTAGAKLNTEAFFGQGTRLTVV.

This chain joins TRBV18 and TRBJ1-3; no definite D call. The V end was cut by 3 bases, the J end by 6 bases, with 9 bases between. CDR3 length: 13 residues. Per the germline V gene, CDR1 is KGHSH and CDR2 is LQKENI. The CDR3 loop reads CASSPIGENTIYF. The CDR3 nucleotides read TGTGCCAGCTCACCTATTGGAGAAAACACCATATATTTT.

The rearrangement uses TRBV29-1 and TRBJ2-3, with D possibly matching TRBD1 (6 bases). CDR1 SQVTM and CDR2 ANQGSEA come from the germline V gene. V was clipped by 6 bases and J by 0 bases, with 10 bases between them. The CDR3 length is 13 residues. The CDR3 region has the DNA TGCAGCGTCGGGGACACTAGCACAGATACGCAGTATTTT. The encoded protein is CSVGDTSTDTQYF.

The rearrangement joins TRBV2 to TRBJ1-4, with D unclear. This CDR3 has 15 amino acids. Germline assignment: CDR1 SNHLY and CDR2 FYNNEI. The ends were cut back, 5 bases at V and 4 bases at J, with 14 bases in the middle. Here the CDR3 DNA reads TGTGCCAGCAGTCCGGGTTTTGGGAGTAATGAAAAACTGTTTTTT. Residues: CASSPGFGSNEKLFF.

The gene calls are TRBV7-9 and TRBJ2-5, with D tentatively TRBD1 (5 bases). V shed 3 bases and J shed 4 bases, with 15 bases lying between them. CDR3 length: 15 amino acids. Germline V gene data show CDR1 as SEHNR and CDR2 as FQNEAQ (reference sequence). CDR3 loop: CASSFAQARAETQYF. DNA of the CDR3: TGTGCCAGCAGCTTTGCACAGGCCAGGGCAGAGACCCAGTACTTC.

The chain carries TRBV5-1 and TRBJ2-3, with 8 bases aligning to TRBD1. CDR1 and CDR2 (germline): SGHRS, YFSETQ. The CDR3 totals 14 residues. The junction had 3 bases not matched to a gene; V was cut back by 4 bases and J by 2 bases. This CDR3 is CASSQGQATDTQYF. In DNA form, the CDR3 reads TGCGCCAGCAGCCAGGGACAGGCCACAGATACGCAGTATTTT.

This clone was observed a single time. The rearrangement links TRBV7-8 to TRBJ1-1; D ambiguous. Per germline, CDR1 SGHVS and CDR2 FQNEAQ. V gave up 1 base and J gave up 7 bases, with 13 bases separating them. The CDR3 runs to 14 residues. Written as DNA, the CDR3 is TGTGCCAGCAGCTTAGGAATGTCAGCGGATGAAGCTTTCTTT. Amino acid sequence: CASSLGMSADEAFF. Full variable domain (missing parts from reference TRBV7-8 and TRBJ1-1): GAGVSQSPRYKVAKRGQDVALRCDPISGHVSLFWYQQALGQGPEFLTYFQNEAQLDKSGLPSDRFFAERPEGSVSTLKIQRTQQEDSAVYLCASSLGMSADEAFFGQGTRLTVV.

In nucleotides, the CDR3 is TGTGCCAGCCGTGGGGGCTTAAGCACAGATACGCAGTATTTT. Its protein is CASRGGLSTDTQYF. This chain joins TRBV28 and TRBJ2-3; tentative D call: TRBD1 (6 bases). Trimming removed 8 bases at V and 0 bases at J, with 12 bases between. CDR3 length equals 14 residues. CDR1 and CDR2 (germline): MDHEN, SYDVKM. Supplemented by reference TRBV28 and TRBJ2-3, the full variable domain reads DVKVTQSSRYLVKRTGEKVFLECVQDMDHENMFWYRQDPGLGLRLIYFSYDVKMKEKGDIPEGYSVSREKKERFSLILESASTNQTSMYLCASRGGLSTDTQYFGPGTRLTVL.

The rearrangement joins TRBV4-2 to TRBJ2-3; a weak D match, TRBD1 (5 bases). The V gene's germline CDR1 is LGHNA and CDR2 YNFKEQ. The CDR3 has 17 residues. V dropped 1 base and J dropped 0 bases, with 14 bases sitting between them. The chain's CDR3 is CASSQAPSQGSTDTQYF. The CDR3 nucleotides are TGTGCCAGCAGCCAAGCTCCAAGCCAGGGAAGCACAGATACGCAGTATTTT.

V is TRBV2 and J is TRBJ2-3; no reliable D call. V lost 5 bases and J 0 bases, leaving 6 bases between the germline ends. The germline gives CDR1 SNHLY, CDR2 FYNNEI. This CDR3 comprises 13 residues. Here the CDR3 reads CASSPYSTDTQYF. CDR3 in DNA: TGTGCCAGCAGTCCCTACAGCACAGATACGCAGTATTTT.

V gene TRBV9 combines with J gene TRBJ2-2; tentative D call: TRBD2 (5 bases). The CDR3 runs 15 residues. The germline gives CDR1 SGDLS, CDR2 YYNGEE. Trimming took 1 base from V and 3 from J, leaving 10 bases between them. For the CDR3, the DNA is TGTGCCAGCAGCGTATGGGGAGAAGACACCGGGGAGCTGTTTTTT. Translated: CASSVWGEDTGELFF. The full variable domain, rest sourced from reference TRBV9 and TRBJ2-2, is DSGVTQTPKHLITATGQRVTLRCSPRSGDLSVYWYQQSLDQGLQFLIQYYNGEERAKGNILERFSAQQFPDLHSELNLSSLELGDSALYFCASSVWGEDTGELFFGEGSRLTVL.

The chain has TRBV27 and TRBJ2-1; 8 nucleotides agree with TRBD1. The CDR3 covers 14 residues. V shed 4 bases and J 7 bases; nucleotides not matched to a gene: 6. The germline V gene encodes CDR1 MNHEY and CDR2 SMNVEV (reference sequence). The CDR3 nucleotides read TGTGCCAGCAGTTCGACAGGGGCCGGGAATGAGCAGTTCTTC. This gives the protein CASSSTGAGNEQFF.

The chain employs TRBV28 and TRBJ1-6, with D unresolved. CDR1 is MDHEN and CDR2 is SYDVKM in the germline V gene. The CDR3 has 12 residues. Deletions cut 10 bases from V and 8 bases from J, with 12 bases between. CDR3 in DNA: TGTGCCACCTCTGGGCATTATTCACCCCTCCACTTT. Its protein product is CATSGHYSPLHF.

The DNA for the CDR3 is TGTGCCAGCAGCTTAGCGGTACACTCCTACGAGCAGTACTTC. Its protein is CASSLAVHSYEQYF. The V gene is TRBV7-9, the J gene TRBJ2-7, with D uncertain. Germline CDR1 SEHNR, CDR2 FQNEAQ (reference sequence). V gave up 0 bases and J gave up 0 bases, with 6 bases separating them. The length of the CDR3 is 14 residues.

This rearrangement joins TRBV7-8 to TRBJ1-5, with D unresolved. Trimming cost V 3 bases and J 7 bases, with 7 bases left between them. The CDR3 consists of 12 residues. In germline, CDR1 is SGHVS, CDR2 FQNEAQ. The CDR3 DNA reads TGTGCCAGCAGCTTTGGGGAGCAGCCCCAGCATTTT. Protein: CASSFGEQPQHF.

This chain uses TRBV5-1 with TRBJ2-3; TRBD2 is a possible D gene (5 bases). Trimming shortened V by 0 bases and J by 5 bases, and 16 bases separated the two germline ends. The CDR3 is made up of 16 amino acids. Germline loops: CDR1 SGHRS, CDR2 YFSETQ. The CDR3 loop is CASSLALLEVGDTQYF. The CDR3 DNA is TGCGCCAGCAGCTTGGCCTTACTAGAGGTAGGAGATACGCAGTATTTT. Filled out from reference TRBV5-1 and TRBJ2-3, the complete variable domain reads KAGVTQTPRYLIKTRGQQVTLSCSPISGHRSVSWYQQTPGQGLQFLFEYFSETQRNKGNFPGRFSGRQFSNSRSEMNVSTLELGDSALYLCASSLALLEVGDTQYFGPGTRLTVL.